This TCR beta chain was sequenced in a study of T cells in Graves' hyperthyroidism and ophthalmopathy. Study outcomes and limitations: Classification by a 13 V-J model distinguished ophthalmopathy from stable hyperthyroidism.

In its sample, this clonotype was seen a few times. Its antigen is still unknown. The CDR3 loop spans 14 amino acids. V lost 3 bases to trimming and J lost 2 bases, with 8 bases between them. CDR1 is MNHNS and CDR2 is SASEGT in the germline V gene. With duration under 3 months, ophthalmopathy was active: Clinical Activity Score at least 3, NOSPECS at least 4. Uncontrolled infection, other autoimmune disease, pregnancy or lactation excluded patients. Clinical symptoms, serum thyroxine and TRAb, thyroid ultrasound and orbital computed tomography were used for the diagnoses. Amplified TCR beta CDR3 regions derived from RNA transcripts. HTBI primers drove first-round RT-PCR of the TCR CDR3. One entry per CDR3 protein results from TCRdb running MiXCR on the multiplex PCR reads. The repertoire consists of 500,000 to 550,000 distinct CDR3 sequences, with 15% to 20% occurring once and the leading ten covering 40% to 50%.

This clonotype originated in a man aged 40-55 years with Graves' ophthalmopathy. Specimen: blood. The chain is built from TRBV6-1 and TRBJ2-1; possibly TRBD1 or TRBD2 for D (5 bases each). For the CDR3, the DNA is TGTGCCAGCAGTGAGGGGGTCACCTACAATGAGCAGTTCTTC. Its protein product is CASSEGVTYNEQFF.